This T cell receptor beta chain appears in the sequencing data of a study of cytomegalovirus exposure and HLA in healthy donors. Study-level points and caveats: In an earlier analysis, productive rearrangement rates for most beta V segments clustered near 87% or 30%. The study had only CMV serostatus as immune exposure information. What was likely a sequencing artifact was a cluster of highly shared sequence variants.

This clone was seen just once. Its antigen is unknown. A multiplex PCR was run with 60 Vbeta primers and 13 Jbeta primers. The method was immunoSEQ multiplex PCR; TCRdb's version includes in-frame clones alone and lacks a portion of them. The repertoire holds about 140,000 clones, with 76% as singletons. The source is a man aged 40-55 years in good health and CMV-seronegative. Material for sequencing was PBMCs.

CDR3 nucleotides: TGCGCCAGCAGCTCTGTCGGGGACTCTGGAAACACCATATATTTT. Translating gives CASSSVGDSGNTIYF. The V and J genes are TRBV4-1 and TRBJ1-3; D is ambiguous. The CDR3 extends over 15 amino acids. V was pared by 5 bases and J by 0 bases, with 11 bases between. The germline V gene has CDR1 MGHRA and CDR2 YSYEKL.